This T cell receptor beta chain was found in a study of graft-versus-host responses after intestinal transplantation. Across the whole study: Tacrolimus and steroids were given for roughly 3 years to all recipients after anti-thymocyte globulin induction.

V shed 6 bases, J shed 7 bases, and the junction held 15 bases outside the gene matches. Germline assignment: CDR1 MNHNS and CDR2 SASEGT. The CDR3 totals 15 residues. Concerning this clone itself: Its antigen is as yet unknown.

TCRdb's copy holds only in-frame clones and misses some; the assay was immunoSEQ multiplex PCR. The sample has 85,000 to 100,000 clones, 85% to 95% seen once. The sequences come from unstimulated CD8+ T cells sorted from spleen or lymph node cells, collected before transplant. The clonotype comes from a human donor who was the organ donor for an intestinal transplant. This rearrangement joins TRBV6-1 to TRBJ2-7; TRBD2 matches 7 bases. CDR3 in DNA: TGTGCCAGCAGCTACGTTCGATCAAGCGGGGAGGAGCAGTACTTC. It encodes CASSYVRSSGEEQYF.